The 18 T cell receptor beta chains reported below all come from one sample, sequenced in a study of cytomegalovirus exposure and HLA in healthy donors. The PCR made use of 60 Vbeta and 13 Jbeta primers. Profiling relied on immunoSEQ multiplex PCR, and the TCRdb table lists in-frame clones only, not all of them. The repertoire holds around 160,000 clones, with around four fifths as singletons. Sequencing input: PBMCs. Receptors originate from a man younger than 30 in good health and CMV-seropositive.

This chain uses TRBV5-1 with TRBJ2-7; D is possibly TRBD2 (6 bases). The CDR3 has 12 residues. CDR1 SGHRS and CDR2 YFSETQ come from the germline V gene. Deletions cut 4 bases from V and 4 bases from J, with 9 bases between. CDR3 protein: CASSGEAYEQYF. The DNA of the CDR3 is TGCGCCAGCAGCGGGGAGGCGTACGAGCAGTACTTC.

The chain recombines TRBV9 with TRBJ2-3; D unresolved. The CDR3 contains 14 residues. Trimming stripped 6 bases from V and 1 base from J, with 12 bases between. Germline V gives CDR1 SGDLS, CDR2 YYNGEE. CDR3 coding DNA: TGTGCCAGCACCAGCGCCGAGGGCACAGATACGCAGTATTTT. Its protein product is CASTSAEGTDTQYF. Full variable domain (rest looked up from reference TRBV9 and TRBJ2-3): DSGVTQTPKHLITATGQRVTLRCSPRSGDLSVYWYQQSLDQGLQFLIQYYNGEERAKGNILERFSAQQFPDLHSELNLSSLELGDSALYFCASTSAEGTDTQYFGPGTRLTVL.

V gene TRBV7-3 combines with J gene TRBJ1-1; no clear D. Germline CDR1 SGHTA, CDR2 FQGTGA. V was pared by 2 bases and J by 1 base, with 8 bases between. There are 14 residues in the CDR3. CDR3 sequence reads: CASSLVRGNTEAFF. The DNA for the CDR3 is TGTGCCAGCAGCTTAGTCCGCGGGAACACTGAAGCTTTCTTT.

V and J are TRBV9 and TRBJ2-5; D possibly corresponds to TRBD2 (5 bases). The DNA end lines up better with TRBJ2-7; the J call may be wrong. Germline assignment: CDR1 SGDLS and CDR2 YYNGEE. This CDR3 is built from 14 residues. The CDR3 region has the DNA TGTGCCAGCAGCGTAGAGGGTGAGGGCTACGAGCAGTACTTC. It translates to CASSVEGEGYEQYF.

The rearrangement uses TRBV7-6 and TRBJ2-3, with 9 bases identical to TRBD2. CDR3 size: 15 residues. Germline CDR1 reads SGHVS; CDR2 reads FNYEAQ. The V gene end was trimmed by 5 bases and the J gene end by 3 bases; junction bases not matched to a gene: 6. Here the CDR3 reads CASSTTSGSTDTQYF. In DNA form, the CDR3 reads TGTGCCAGCAGCACTACTAGCGGGTCGACAGATACGCAGTATTTT.

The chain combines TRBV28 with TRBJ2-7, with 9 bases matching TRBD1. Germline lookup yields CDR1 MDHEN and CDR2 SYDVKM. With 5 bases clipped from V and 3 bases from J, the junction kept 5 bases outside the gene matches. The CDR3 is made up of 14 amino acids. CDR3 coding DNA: TGTGCCAGCAGTCTCCCGGGACAGGGCTACGAGCAGTACTTC. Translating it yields CASSLPGQGYEQYF.

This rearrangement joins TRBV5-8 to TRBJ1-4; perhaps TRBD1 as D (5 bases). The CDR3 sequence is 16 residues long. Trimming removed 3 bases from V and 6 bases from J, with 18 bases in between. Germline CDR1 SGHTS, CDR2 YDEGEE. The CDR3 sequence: CASSSYGGALDEKLFF. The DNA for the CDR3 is TGTGCCAGCAGCTCCTATGGAGGGGCCCTAGATGAAAAACTGTTTTTT.

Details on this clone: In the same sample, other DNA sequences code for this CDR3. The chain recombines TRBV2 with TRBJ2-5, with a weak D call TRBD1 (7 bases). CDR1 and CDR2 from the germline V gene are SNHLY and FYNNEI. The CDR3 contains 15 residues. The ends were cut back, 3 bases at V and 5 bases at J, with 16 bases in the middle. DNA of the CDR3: TGTGCCAGCAGTGATAGAGCGGGCAGGGGGGAGACCCAGTACTTC. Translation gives CASSDRAGRGETQYF.

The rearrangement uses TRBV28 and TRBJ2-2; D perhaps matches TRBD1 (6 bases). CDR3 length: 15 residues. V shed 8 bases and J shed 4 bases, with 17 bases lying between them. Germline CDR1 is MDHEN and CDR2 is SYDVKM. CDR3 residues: CASLIRGEGTGELFF. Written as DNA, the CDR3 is TGTGCCAGCCTCATCAGGGGCGAGGGCACCGGGGAGCTGTTTTTT.

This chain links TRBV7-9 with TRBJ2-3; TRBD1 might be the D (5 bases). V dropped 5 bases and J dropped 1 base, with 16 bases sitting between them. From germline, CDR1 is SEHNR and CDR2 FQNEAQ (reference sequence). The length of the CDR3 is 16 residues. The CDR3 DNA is TGTGCCAGCAGCCCGAGGAGCAGGGCGGGCACAGATACGCAGTATTTT. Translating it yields CASSPRSRAGTDTQYF. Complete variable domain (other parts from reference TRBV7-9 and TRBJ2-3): DTGVSQNPRHKITKRGQNVTFRCDPISEHNRLYWYRQTLGQGPEFLTYFQNEAQLEKSRLLSDRFSAERPKGSFSTLEIQRTEQGDSAMYLCASSPRSRAGTDTQYFGPGTRLTVL.

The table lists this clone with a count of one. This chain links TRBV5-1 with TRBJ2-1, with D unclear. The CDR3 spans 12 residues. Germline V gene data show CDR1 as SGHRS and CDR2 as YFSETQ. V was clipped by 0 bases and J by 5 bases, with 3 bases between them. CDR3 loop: CASSLGHNEQFF. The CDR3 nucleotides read TGCGCCAGCAGCTTGGGGCACAATGAGCAGTTCTTC.

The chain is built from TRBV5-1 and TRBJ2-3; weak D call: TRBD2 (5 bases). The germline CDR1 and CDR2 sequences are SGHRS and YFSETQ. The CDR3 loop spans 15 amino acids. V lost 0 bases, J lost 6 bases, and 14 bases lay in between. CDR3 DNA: TGCGCCAGCAGCTTGGGAGCGATCTCGGGGGATACGCAGTATTTT. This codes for CASSLGAISGDTQYF. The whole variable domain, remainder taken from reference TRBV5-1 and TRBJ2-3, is KAGVTQTPRYLIKTRGQQVTLSCSPISGHRSVSWYQQTPGQGLQFLFEYFSETQRNKGNFPGRFSGRQFSNSRSEMNVSTLELGDSALYLCASSLGAISGDTQYFGPGTRLTVL.

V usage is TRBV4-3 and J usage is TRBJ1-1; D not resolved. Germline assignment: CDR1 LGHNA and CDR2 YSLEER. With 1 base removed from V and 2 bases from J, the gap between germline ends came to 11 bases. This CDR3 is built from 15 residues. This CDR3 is CASSQAPRANTEAFF. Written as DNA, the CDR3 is TGCGCCAGCAGCCAAGCGCCGAGAGCTAACACTGAAGCTTTCTTT.

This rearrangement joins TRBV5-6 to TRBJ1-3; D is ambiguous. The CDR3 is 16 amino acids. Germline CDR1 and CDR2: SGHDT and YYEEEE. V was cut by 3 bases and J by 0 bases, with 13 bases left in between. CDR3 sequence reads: CASSSLAGVSGNTIYF. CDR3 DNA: TGTGCCAGCAGCTCTTTGGCAGGCGTCTCTGGAAACACCATATATTTT.

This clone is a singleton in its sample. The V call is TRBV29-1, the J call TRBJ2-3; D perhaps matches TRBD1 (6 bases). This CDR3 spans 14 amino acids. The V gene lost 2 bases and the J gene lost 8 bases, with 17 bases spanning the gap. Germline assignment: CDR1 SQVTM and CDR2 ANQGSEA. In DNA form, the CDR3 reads TGCAGCGTTGAACTAGTGGGGGCTACCCCTACGCAGTATTTT. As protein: CSVELVGATPTQYF.

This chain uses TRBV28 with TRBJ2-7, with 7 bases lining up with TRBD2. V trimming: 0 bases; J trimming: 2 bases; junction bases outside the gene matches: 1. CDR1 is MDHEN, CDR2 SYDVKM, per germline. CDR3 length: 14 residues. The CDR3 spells CASSLWGGTYEQYF. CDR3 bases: TGTGCCAGCAGTTTATGGGGGGGGACCTACGAGCAGTACTTC.

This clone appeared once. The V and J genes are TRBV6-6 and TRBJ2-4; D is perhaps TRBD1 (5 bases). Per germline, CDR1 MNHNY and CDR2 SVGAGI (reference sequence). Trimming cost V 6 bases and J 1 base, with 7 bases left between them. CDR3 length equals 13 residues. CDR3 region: CASRQDAKNIQYF. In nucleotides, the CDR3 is TGTGCCAGCAGACAGGACGCCAAAAACATTCAGTACTTC.

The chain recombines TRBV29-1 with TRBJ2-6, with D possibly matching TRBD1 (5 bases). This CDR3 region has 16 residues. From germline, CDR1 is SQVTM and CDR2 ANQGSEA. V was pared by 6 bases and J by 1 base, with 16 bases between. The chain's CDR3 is CSVGMDTWSGANVLTF. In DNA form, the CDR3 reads TGCAGCGTGGGAATGGACACTTGGTCTGGGGCCAACGTCCTGACTTTC.